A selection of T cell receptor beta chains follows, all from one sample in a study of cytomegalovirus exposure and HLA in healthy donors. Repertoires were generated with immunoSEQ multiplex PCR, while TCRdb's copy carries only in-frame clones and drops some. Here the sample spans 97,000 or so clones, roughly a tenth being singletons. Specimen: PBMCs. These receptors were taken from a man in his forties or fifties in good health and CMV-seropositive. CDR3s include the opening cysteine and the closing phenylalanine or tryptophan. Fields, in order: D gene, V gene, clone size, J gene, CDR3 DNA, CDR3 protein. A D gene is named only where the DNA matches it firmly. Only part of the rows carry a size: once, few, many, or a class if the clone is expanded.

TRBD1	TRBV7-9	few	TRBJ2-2	TGTGCCACCCACGACAGGGTGAGCACCGGGGAGCTGTTTTTT	CATHDRVSTGELFF
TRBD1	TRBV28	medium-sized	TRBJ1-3	TGTGCCAGCAGTTTATTCGTGACAGGGGATGGAGGGAACACCATATATTTT	CASSLFVTGDGGNTIYF
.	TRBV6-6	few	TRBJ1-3	TGTGCCAGCAGTTACAGTCCAGGCTCTGGAAACACCATATATTTT	CASSYSPGSGNTIYF
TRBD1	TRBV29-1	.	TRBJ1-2	TGCAGCGTTGGGACAGGTCCGAACTATGGCTACACCTTC	CSVGTGPNYGYTF
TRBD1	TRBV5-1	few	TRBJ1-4	TGCGCCAGCGGCCGGACAGGGGACGAAAAACTGTTTTTT	CASGRTGDEKLFF
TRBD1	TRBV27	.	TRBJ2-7	TGTGCCAGCAGTAGCAGGGACAGGGTTACCGAGCAGTACTTC	CASSSRDRVTEQYF
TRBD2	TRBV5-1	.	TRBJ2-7	TGCGCCAGCAGCTTGGTGGGACTAGCGGCCTCCTACGAGCAGTACTTC	CASSLVGLAASYEQYF
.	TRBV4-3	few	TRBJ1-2	TGCGCCAGCAGCCAAGGAACAGGCTACACCTTC	CASSQGTGYTF
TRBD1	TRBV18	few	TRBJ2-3	TGTGCCAGCTCACCAAAGGACAGGGGGATTTCGCAGTATTTT	CASSPKDRGISQYF
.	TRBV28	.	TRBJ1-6	TGTGCCAGCAGGTTACAGCCCTTGGGCAATTCACCCCTCCACTTT	CASRLQPLGNSPLHF